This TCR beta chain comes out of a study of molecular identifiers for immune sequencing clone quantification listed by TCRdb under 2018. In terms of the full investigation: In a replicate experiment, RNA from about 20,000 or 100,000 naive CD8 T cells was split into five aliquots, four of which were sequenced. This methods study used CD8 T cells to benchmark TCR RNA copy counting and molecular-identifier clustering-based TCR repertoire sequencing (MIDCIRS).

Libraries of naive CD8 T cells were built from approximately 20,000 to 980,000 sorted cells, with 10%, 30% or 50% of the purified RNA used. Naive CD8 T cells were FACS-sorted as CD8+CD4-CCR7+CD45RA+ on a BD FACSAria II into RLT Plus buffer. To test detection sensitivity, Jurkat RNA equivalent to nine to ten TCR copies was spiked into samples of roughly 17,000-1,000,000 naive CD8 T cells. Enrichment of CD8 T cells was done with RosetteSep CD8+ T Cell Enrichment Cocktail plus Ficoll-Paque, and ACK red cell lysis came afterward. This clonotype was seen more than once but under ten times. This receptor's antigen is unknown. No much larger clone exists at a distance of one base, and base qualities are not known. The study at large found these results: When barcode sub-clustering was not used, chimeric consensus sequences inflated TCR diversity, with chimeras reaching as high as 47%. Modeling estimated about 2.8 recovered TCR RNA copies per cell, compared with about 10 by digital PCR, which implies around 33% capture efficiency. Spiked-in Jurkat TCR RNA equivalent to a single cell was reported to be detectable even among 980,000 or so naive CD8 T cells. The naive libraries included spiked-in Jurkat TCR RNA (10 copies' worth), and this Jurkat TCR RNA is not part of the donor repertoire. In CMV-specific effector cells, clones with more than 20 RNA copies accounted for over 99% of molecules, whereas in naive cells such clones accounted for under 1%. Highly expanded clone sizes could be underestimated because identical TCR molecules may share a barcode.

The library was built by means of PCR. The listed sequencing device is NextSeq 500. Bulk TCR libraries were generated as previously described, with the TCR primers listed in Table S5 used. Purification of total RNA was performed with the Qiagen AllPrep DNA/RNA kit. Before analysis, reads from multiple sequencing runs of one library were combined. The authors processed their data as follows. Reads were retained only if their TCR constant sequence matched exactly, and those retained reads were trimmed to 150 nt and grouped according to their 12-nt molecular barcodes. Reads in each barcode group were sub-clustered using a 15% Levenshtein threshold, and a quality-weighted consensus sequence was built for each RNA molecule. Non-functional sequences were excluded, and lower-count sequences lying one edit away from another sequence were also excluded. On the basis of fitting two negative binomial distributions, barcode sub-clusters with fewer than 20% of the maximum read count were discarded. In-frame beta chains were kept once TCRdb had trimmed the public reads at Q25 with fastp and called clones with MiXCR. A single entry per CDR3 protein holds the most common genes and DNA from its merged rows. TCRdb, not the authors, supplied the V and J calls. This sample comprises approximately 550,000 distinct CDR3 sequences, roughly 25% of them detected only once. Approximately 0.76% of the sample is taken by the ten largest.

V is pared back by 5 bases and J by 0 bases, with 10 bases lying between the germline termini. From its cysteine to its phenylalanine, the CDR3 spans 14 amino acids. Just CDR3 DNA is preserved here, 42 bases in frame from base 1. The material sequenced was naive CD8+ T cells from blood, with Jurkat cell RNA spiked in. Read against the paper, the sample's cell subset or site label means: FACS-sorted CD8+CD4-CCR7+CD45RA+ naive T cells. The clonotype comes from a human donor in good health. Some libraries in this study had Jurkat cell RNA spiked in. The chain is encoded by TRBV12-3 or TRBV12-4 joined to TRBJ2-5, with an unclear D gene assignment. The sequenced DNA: TGTGCCAGCAGTCTGCAGATTAACCAAGAGACCCAGTACTTC. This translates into CASSLQINQETQYF.